This TCR beta chain was documented in a study of T cell responses to AZD1222 COVID-19 vaccine. Study-wide results and caveats: The study identified only five to seven AZD1222 recipients as seropositive at baseline. A reported finding is that nearly half of spike-specific TCRs target unmutated variant regions. Possibly, clonal diversity was underestimated; donors were largely white British and included more females.

Trimming removed 5 bases from V and 8 bases from J, with 15 bases in between. The CDR3 spans 13 residues. Clones were sequenced by immunoSEQ multiplex PCR, and TCRdb holds only the in-frame ones, with some missing. The sample lists about 93,000 clones, approximately 89% occurring once. Remarks on this clone: As yet, its antigen is unknown.

The TCR sequence derives from an adult in good health. The starting material was peripheral blood, obtained on day 0 of MenACWY control vaccination. The V call is TRBV12-3 or TRBV12-4, the J call TRBJ1-2; perhaps TRBD1 as D (5 bases). CDR3 bases: TGTGCCAGCAGTCCCGACGGGGGGTTGGGCTACACCTTC. Its protein product is CASSPDGGLGYTF.